This paragraph reports one T cell receptor beta chain. Antigen: not known. In building TCR beta libraries, iRepertoire HTBI primers were used together with Arm-PCR of CDR3 regions. In the source study's methods: The samples yielded approximately 62 TRBV and roughly 15 TRBJ segments. MiXCR, applied by TCRdb to the multiplex PCR reads, yields one record per CDR3 protein. The V and J calls here are based on TCRdb, not the publication. The sample shows roughly 500,000 distinct CDR3 sequences, roughly 13% of them seen only once. As for time point: newly diagnosed GD, antithyroid drugs for less than 3 months. RNA extracted from PBMCs served as the sequencing template. The sample belongs to a study of regulatory T cells in long-lasting Graves disease. Points from the study as a whole: Newly diagnosed patients shared 1,000 or so public clonotypes; persistent patients shared about 2,700. Reduced TCR diversity was observed in persistent Graves' patients versus newly diagnosed patients.

The CDR3 has 15 residues. Trimming took 5 bases from V and 6 from J, leaving 17 bases between them. Per germline, CDR1 KGHSH and CDR2 LQKENI. This sample was shared with a second study, whose subject was T cells in Graves' hyperthyroidism and ophthalmopathy. That study adds: Among the patients, aged 18 to 65, hyperthyroidism was newly diagnosed and had lasted under 2 months.

The sequence was obtained from a man aged 25-45 years with Graves disease. This sample comprised peripheral blood mononuclear cells (PBMCs), obtained at new diagnosis, from a patient treated with antithyroid drugs. The chain uses TRBV18 and TRBJ2-1; D is perhaps TRBD1 (6 bases). CDR3 sequence reads: CASSSRTGTFNEQFF. DNA of the CDR3: TGTGCCAGCTCATCTCGAACAGGGACCTTCAATGAGCAGTTCTTC.